This T cell receptor beta chain was documented in a study of shared clonotypes between healthy human individuals. Study-wide context: Three plates each covered CD4 naive and memory; CD8 naive two, CD8 memory one. Study findings and constraints: Memory subsets generally showed smaller estimated richness than naive subsets did.

Sequencing used immunoSEQ multiplex PCR; TCRdb keeps in-frame clones, though not all of them. The data show over 850,000 clones, 75% to 85% seen once. Between the trimmed V and J ends, which lost 6 bases and 3 bases, there was a span of 14 bases. The CDR3 is made up of 15 amino acids. Per the germline V gene, CDR1 is MGHDK and CDR2 is SYGVNS. Comments on this clone: Its antigen is still unknown.

The genes are TRBV25-1 and TRBJ1-4; the D gene is possibly TRBD1 (6 bases). The specimen sequenced was memory CD4+ T cells from PBMCs. Subset defined: CD45RA-negative fraction. The receptor's source is a man between 18 and 35 years old in good health. Some clones in this sample may be carry-over from other donors' samples. This CDR3 is CASRKGGASNEKLFF. The CDR3 DNA is TGTGCCAGCAGGAAAGGGGGGGCATCTAATGAAAAACTGTTTTTT.